The 32 T cell receptor beta chains below were found in one sample sequenced in a study of CXCR3-negative and CXCR3-positive naive CD8 T cells. Their specific antigens are unknown. The authors made the TRB cDNA libraries by 5' RACE using UMI labels. TCRdb reprocessed the 5' RACE reads and reports one entry per CDR3 protein, with no DNA. The table lists 50,000 to 65,000 distinct CDR3 sequences. Study-level results: A higher hydrophobicity marked the TRB CDR3s of CXCR3-positive naive cells versus CXCR3-negative naive cells.

Sample: naive CXCR3+ CD8+ T cells from blood. Subset reported: CD45RO-CCR7+CD27+CD95- naive CD8+ T cells expressing CXCR3 (TNR3+). The receptor set was obtained from a human donor in good health. Some clones in this sample may be carry-over from other donors' samples.

The chain uses TRBV5-6 and TRBJ2-7; with no DNA, the TCRdb D assignment of TRBD2 cannot be verified. The germline gives CDR1 SGHDT, CDR2 YYEEEE. The CDR3 runs 14 residues. The CDR3 sequence: CASSTRTTSWEQYF.

CDR3 protein: CASSQDYGSPEAFF. This chain joins TRBV14 and TRBJ1-1. Germline-derived CDR1 and CDR2 are SGHDN and FVKESK. The CDR3 sequence is 14 residues long.

The rearrangement links TRBV5-1 to TRBJ2-7. Germline-derived CDR1 and CDR2 are SGHRS and YFSETQ. This CDR3 region has 14 residues. The CDR3 here is CASSLALTAYEQYF.

The gene calls are TRBV29-1 and TRBJ2-7; TCRdb designates TRBD2, a call that cannot be tested without DNA. The CDR3 runs to 16 residues. Germline values: CDR1 SQVTM, CDR2 ANQGSEA. CDR3 protein: CSVLLAGGLYSYEQYF.

This chain joins TRBV29-1 and TRBJ2-2; TCRdb reports TRBD2, a call that lacks DNA to check it against. The germline CDR1 and CDR2 sequences are SQVTM and ANQGSEA. The CDR3 has 13 amino acids. CDR3 loop: CSVGSSNTGELFF.

V and J are TRBV30 and TRBJ2-1; the D call of TRBD2 rests on TCRdb alone, since no DNA is present to check it. Germline lookup yields CDR1 GTSNPN and CDR2 SVGIG (reference sequence). This CDR3 is built from 14 residues. The CDR3 loop reads CAWSLARGGDEQFF.

The rearrangement joins TRBV28 to TRBJ2-7; TCRdb picks TRBD1, but there is no DNA to check that call. The CDR3 contains 13 residues. Germline CDR1 and CDR2: MDHEN and SYDVKM. This CDR3 reads CASEPTVFSEQYF.

The CDR3 sequence: CSVSTSGYNNEQFF. The chain couples TRBV29-1 to TRBJ2-1; without DNA, the TCRdb call of TRBD2 cannot be checked. From germline, CDR1 is SQVTM and CDR2 ANQGSEA. The CDR3 extends over 14 amino acids.

This sequence joins TRBV6-2 or TRBV6-3 and TRBJ2-1; absent DNA, TCRdb's TRBD2 call cannot be checked. CDR1 and CDR2 (germline): MNHEY, SVGEGT. CDR3 length: 12 amino acids. CDR3 in amino acids: CASSPGPQEQFF.

Here the CDR3 reads CSARDGDTGELFF. The chain combines TRBV20-1 with TRBJ2-2. CDR1 is DFQATT and CDR2 is SNEGSKA in the germline V gene (reference sequence). This CDR3 is built from 13 residues.

The V call is TRBV29-1, the J call TRBJ2-7; TCRdb's D call, TRBD1, is unchecked because there is no DNA. The CDR3 runs to 15 residues. Germline values: CDR1 SQVTM, CDR2 ANQGSEA. CDR3 sequence reads: CSVVQEWGAAYEQYF.

The chain joins TRBV29-1 to TRBJ1-1; TCRdb gives TRBD1 as the D gene, but with no DNA this cannot be confirmed. The germline CDR1 and CDR2 sequences are SQVTM and ANQGSEA. This CDR3 region has 13 residues. The CDR3 spells CSVEQALNTEAFF.

V usage is TRBV14 and J usage is TRBJ2-1; without DNA, the TCRdb call of TRBD1 cannot be checked. Germline-derived CDR1 and CDR2 are SGHDN and FVKESK. CDR3 size: 18 residues. Here the CDR3 reads CASSEDGRGGRSYNEQFF.

The rearrangement links TRBV29-1 to TRBJ2-1. The germline V gene encodes CDR1 SQVTM and CDR2 ANQGSEA. CDR3 length equals 12 residues. The CDR3: CSVLMTNNEQFF.

The gene calls are TRBV20-1 and TRBJ2-3; TCRdb proposes TRBD1, but this gene call is untestable without DNA. CDR1 is DFQATT, CDR2 SNEGSKA, per germline (reference sequence). This CDR3 spans 19 amino acids. The CDR3 spells CSARVPHYGEKGPTDTQYF.

The chain has TRBV3-1 and TRBJ2-7; TCRdb gives TRBD1 as the D gene, but with no DNA this cannot be confirmed. CDR1 is LGHDT, CDR2 YNNKEL, per germline (reference sequence). This CDR3 is 12 amino acids long. The CDR3 is CASSQGGYEQYF.

The V call is TRBV4-3, the J call TRBJ2-1; the TCRdb call, TRBD1, lacks DNA for checking. CDR1 is LGHNA and CDR2 is YSLEER in the germline V gene. The CDR3 totals 14 residues. The CDR3 region is CASSQSVVYNEQFF.

The V gene is TRBV29-1, the J gene TRBJ2-7; TCRdb selects TRBD1, and the lack of DNA leaves this call unchecked. CDR3 length equals 15 residues. The germline CDR1 and CDR2 sequences are SQVTM and ANQGSEA. The CDR3 here is CSVELRQGASYEQYF.

The chain recombines TRBV10-3 with TRBJ2-1; the D call of TRBD1 rests on TCRdb alone, since no DNA is present to check it. The CDR3 has 15 residues. Germline assignment: CDR1 ENHRY and CDR2 SYGVKD. This CDR3 is CAISESSGYINEQFF.

The chain joins TRBV29-1 to TRBJ1-2. Germline V gene sequence: CDR1 SQVTM, CDR2 ANQGSEA. This CDR3 region has 11 residues. The CDR3 sequence: CSVRRVKGCTF.

The chain uses TRBV5-1 and TRBJ1-2; TCRdb selects TRBD1, and the lack of DNA leaves this call unchecked. Germline assignment: CDR1 SGHRS and CDR2 YFSETQ. The CDR3 covers 18 residues. This CDR3 reads CASSLDGTGAVVNYGYTF.

The rearrangement links TRBV19 to TRBJ1-1; TCRdb picks TRBD1, but there is no DNA to check that call. This CDR3 comprises 12 residues. The germline V gene has CDR1 LNHDA and CDR2 SQIVND (reference sequence). The CDR3 region is CASSIVGGEAFF. Supplemented by reference TRBV19 and TRBJ1-1, the full variable domain reads DGGITQSPKYLFRKEGQNVTLSCEQNLNHDAMYWYRQDPGQGLRLIYYSQIVNDFQKGDIAEGYSVSREKKESFPLTVTSAQKNPTAFYLCASSIVGGEAFFGQGTRLTVV.

The chain couples TRBV6-5 to TRBJ2-5; TCRdb's assignment of TRBD1 cannot be checked, as there is no DNA. Germline V gene sequence: CDR1 MNHEY, CDR2 SVGAGI. This CDR3 spans 16 amino acids. Here the CDR3 reads CASSYGAEDRGETQYF.

The CDR3 sequence: CASSRTGSIQYF. J is TRBJ2-4 and V is TRBV14; TCRdb's D call of TRBD1 is untestable without DNA. Germline V lookup: CDR1 SGHDN, CDR2 FVKESK. This CDR3 region has 12 residues. Looking up the rest from reference TRBV14 and TRBJ2-4 gives the full variable domain: EAGVTQFPSHSVIEKGQTVTLRCDPISGHDNLYWYRRVMGKEIKFLLHFVKESKQDESGMPNNRFLAERTGGTYSTLKVQPAELEDSGVYFCASSRTGSIQYFGAGTRLSVL.

The rearrangement joins TRBV29-1 to TRBJ1-1. The CDR3 spans 11 residues. Germline V gene sequence: CDR1 SQVTM, CDR2 ANQGSEA. Here the CDR3 reads CSVDVFTEAFF.

V is TRBV7-8 and J is TRBJ2-1. Germline CDR1 reads SGHVS; CDR2 reads FQNEAQ. The CDR3 spans 14 residues. CDR3 in amino acids: CASSLISTNNEQFF.

The gene calls are TRBV3-1 and TRBJ1-6. Germline V gene lookup returns CDR1 LGHDT and CDR2 YNNKEL (reference sequence). CDR3 size: 15 residues. CDR3 residues: CASSAAGGGSSPLHF.

The chain links TRBV29-1 to TRBJ2-7. Looked up from germline, CDR1 is SQVTM and CDR2 is ANQGSEA. The CDR3 extends over 13 amino acids. CDR3 residues: CSVEVGRPHEQYF.

This chain connects TRBV20-1 to TRBJ2-7. The length of the CDR3 is 13 residues. Germline values: CDR1 DFQATT, CDR2 SNEGSKA (reference sequence). CDR3 protein: CSASRGFPYEQYF.

The rearrangement uses TRBV28 and TRBJ2-7; TCRdb's D gene call, TRBD1, goes unchecked for lack of DNA. The CDR3 covers 14 residues. Per germline, CDR1 MDHEN and CDR2 SYDVKM. The CDR3 sequence: CASRTDRGLREQYF.

V gene TRBV7-9 combines with J gene TRBJ1-6; the D gene TCRdb calls, TRBD1, cannot be checked with no DNA. This CDR3 contains 16 residues. Germline CDR1 is SEHNR and CDR2 is FQNEAQ (reference sequence). CDR3 sequence: CASSSQGAEYNSPLHF.

The rearrangement links TRBV7-8 to TRBJ1-4. CDR1 and CDR2 (germline): SGHVS, FQNEAQ. The CDR3 loop spans 14 amino acids. The CDR3 loop is CASTLAGPNEKLFF.